The entry below gives a single TCR beta chain sequence along with its context. This clone's antigen is unknown. No base quality information exists; no much larger clone differs at one position. Participants in the prospective study were aged 18 to 89 years, lived in 20 to 30 United States geographic areas, and enrolled through a virtual design. In the prospective study, cohorts were assigned on the basis of participant-reported clinical history obtained from a screening survey and a study questionnaire. For ImmuneRACE Cohort 3, a participant was defined as recovered based on two consecutive negative NP/OP PCR tests, clearance by a healthcare professional, or resolution of symptoms. Each participant in the prospective study had whole blood, serum and a nasopharyngeal or oropharyngeal swab collected by mobile phlebotomists. Additional blood draws and questionnaires over an approximately two-month period could optionally be provided by prospective study participants. Prospective study blood samples were shipped either frozen or at room temperature before DNA extraction.

The source of the sample is a study of blood T cell repertoires in COVID-19 (TCRdb year 2020). Background for the entire study: Samples from collaborators originated in the United States, Italy and Spain and spanned both the acute and convalescent phases of COVID-19. The material from the prospective study consisted of cDNA or gDNA derived from T cells, B-cell-depleted T cells, or PBMCs. Deeply sampled blood TCRbeta repertoires from subjects exposed to, actively infected with, or recovered from COVID-19 were included in the dataset. A freely available public database, intended as a resource for researchers studying the immune response to SARS-CoV-2, is where the repertoires were released. The samples were drawn from the first 160 participants of the ongoing ImmuneRACE study and from 1,254 subjects provided by 6 global collaborators. The sample metadata nearly always contained a de-identified subject ID, COVID-19 status, age in years and sex. Where available, HLA class I and class II types were taken from metadata supplied by the sample provider and were not determined by assay-based typing. Study-wide conclusions, independent of this receptor: Clinical and demographic metadata were provided uncurated, with the amount varying by source and participant.

V loses 4 bases at its end and J loses 5 bases; junction bases beyond the gene matches: 5. The CDR3 holds 14 amino acids from the cysteine to the phenylalanine. The sequence is cut down to CDR3 DNA, 42 bases in frame from base 1. CDR1 SGHNT and CDR2 YYREEE are derived from the germline V gene (reference sequence). TCRbeta CDR3 regions were amplified from genomic DNA by means of the immunoSEQ Assay, a bias-controlled multiplex PCR. From the authors' description of their analysis: Nucleated cell counts per sample were estimated from amplification of reference gene primers within the assay. To quantify the absolute abundance of each unique TCRbeta CDR3 rearrangement, sequence reads were collapsed and filtered. Productive Simpson clonality was computed per sample as the square root of Simpson's diversity index over productive rearrangements. TCRdb's version of the immuneACCESS table is confined to in-frame rearrangements and falls short of the full clone set. An unresolved V gene accounts for under half of the shortfall where checked; the remainder is of unknown origin. V and J calls and clone size are copied from that table; D and trimming were computed from the DNA. The table for this sample lists roughly 180,000 clones; approximately 90% of them were counted only once. The ten biggest clones cover around 2.4% of the sample.

What was sequenced was PBMCs or T cells enriched from blood (not recorded which). The sequence links TRBV5-4 to TRBJ2-5, with 10 central nucleotides matching TRBD2. This receptor was taken from a woman under 40 who had recovered from COVID-19. CDR3 sequence: CASSTEREGETQYF. The bases read TGTGCCAGCAGCACAGAGCGGGAGGGGGAGACCCAGTACTTC.